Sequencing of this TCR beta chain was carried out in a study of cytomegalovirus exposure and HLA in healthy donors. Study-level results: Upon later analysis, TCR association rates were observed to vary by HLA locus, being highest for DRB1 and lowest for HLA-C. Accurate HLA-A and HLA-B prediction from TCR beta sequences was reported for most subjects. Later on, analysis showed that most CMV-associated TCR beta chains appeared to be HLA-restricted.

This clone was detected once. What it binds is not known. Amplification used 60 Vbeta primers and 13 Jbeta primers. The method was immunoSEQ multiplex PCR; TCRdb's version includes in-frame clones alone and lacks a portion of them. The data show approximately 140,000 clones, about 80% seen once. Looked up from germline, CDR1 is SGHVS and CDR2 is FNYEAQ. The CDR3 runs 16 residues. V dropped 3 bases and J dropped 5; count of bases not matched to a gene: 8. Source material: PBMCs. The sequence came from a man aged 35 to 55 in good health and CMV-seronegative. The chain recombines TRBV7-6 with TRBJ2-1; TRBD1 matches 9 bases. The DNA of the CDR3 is TGTGCCAGCAGCTTCACAGGGGGCGCGGGAAACAATGAGCAGTTCTTC. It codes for CASSFTGGAGNNEQFF.